This T cell receptor beta chain was profiled in a study of cytomegalovirus exposure and HLA in healthy donors. Whole-study findings and limits: Many donors shared some public TCRs, even though most TCR sequences were rare. Versus the approximately 700-donor mean, an Asian-associated ancestry cluster reportedly showed fewer N-insertions in a later analysis.

With 60 Vbeta and 13 Jbeta primers, the PCR was carried out. The repertoire was sequenced with immunoSEQ multiplex PCR; TCRdb's copy has only in-frame clones and lacks some. The table has roughly 100,000 clones, roughly 63% seen once. The V and J ends lost 3 bases and 1 base respectively, with 7 bases between them. The CDR3 is 13 residues long. Germline V gene lookup returns CDR1 SGHAT and CDR2 FQDESV (reference sequence). This clone was observed a few times. As yet, its antigen is unknown. V usage is TRBV11-1 and J usage is TRBJ2-7; D is ambiguous. Sequenced input: PBMCs. This receptor was taken from a woman between 50 and 59 years old in good health and CMV-seropositive. CDR3: CASSFSGSYEQYF. DNA for the CDR3: TGTGCCAGCAGCTTTTCCGGGTCCTACGAGCAGTACTTC.